Reported below is one TCR beta chain. The source of the sample is a study of patients and donors after allogeneic stem cell transplantation. TCRdb called the RT-PCR reads again in MiXCR, with one record for every CDR3 protein. This repertoire shows about 230,000 distinct CDR3 sequences, roughly 14% found once; its top ten account for under 14%. The CDR3 is made up of 13 amino acids. Trimming pared 3 bases from V and 1 base from J, leaving 6 bases between. CDR1 and CDR2 from the germline V gene are SGHNT and YENEEA. The material sequenced was blood, either unsorted or a sorted T cell fraction (not recorded which). The origin of this receptor is a human donor who was either an allogeneic HSCT recipient or a stem cell or donor lymphocyte infusion donor (not recorded which). It is not recorded whose cells these are; they may come from a transplant donor. The V gene is TRBV11-3, the J gene TRBJ1-1; D not resolved. The CDR3: CASSFEQNTEAFF. CDR3 bases: TGTGCCAGCAGCTTCGAACAGAACACTGAAGCTTTCTTT.